The source of this T cell receptor beta chain is a study of regulatory T cells in long-lasting Graves disease. This sample's time point: persistent/refractory GD, antithyroid drugs over 5 years with positive TRAb. PBMCs provided the RNA from which the TCR library was made. Patients all came to the study from an endocrinology department in Xi'an, China. The table lists this clonotype with many counts. Arm-PCR of CDR3 regions with iRepertoire HTBI primers generated TCR beta libraries. TCRdb re-called the multiplex PCR reads through MiXCR, storing one row per CDR3 protein. In the table there are around 460,000 distinct CDR3 sequences, approximately 23% of which are singletons. This receptor was identified in a female donor with Graves disease. The sequencing here drew on peripheral blood mononuclear cells (PBMCs), taken when the disease was refractory, from a patient treated with antithyroid drugs.

CDR3 nucleotides: TGTGCCAGCAGTTACGGCGGAGACACTGAAGCTTTCTTT. This sequence encodes CASSYGGDTEAFF. This chain uses TRBV6-5 with TRBJ1-1, with D unclear. The germline V gene encodes CDR1 MNHEY and CDR2 SVGAGI. The germline V and J ends were trimmed by 2 bases and 3 bases, with 7 bases remaining between them. The CDR3 consists of 13 residues.